Here is one T cell receptor (beta chain) with its context. Its specificity is unknown. The table came from immunoSEQ multiplex PCR; TCRdb's copy has only in-frame clones and leaves some out. The profile shows about 71,000 clones, 84% of them singletons. These data originate in a study of OX40 agonist ivuxolimab in advanced cancers. About the research overall: At doses from 0.01 to 10 mg/kg, patients were given intravenous ivuxolimab every 2 weeks. Those treated in dose escalation had hepatocellular carcinoma, melanoma, renal cell cancer or head and neck cancer. Points from the study as a whole: Among patients with partial responses at 0.1-3.0 mg/kg, clonal expansion was among the lowest.

This CDR3 spans 17 amino acids. CDR1 is SEHNR and CDR2 is FQNEAQ in the germline V gene (reference sequence). V was trimmed by 5 bases and J by 3 bases, leaving 20 bases between them. The specimen was CD4+ or CD8+ T cells sorted from blood, collected in a trial of the OX40 agonist ivuxolimab. This chain joins TRBV7-9 and TRBJ1-5, with D perhaps matching TRBD1 (5 bases). The clonotype originates from an adult with an advanced solid tumor such as melanoma, head and neck, liver or kidney cancer. This CDR3 is CASSASPYRFPNQPQHF. The CDR3 DNA sequence: TGTGCCAGCAGCGCGTCTCCTTACAGGTTCCCCAATCAGCCCCAGCATTTT.